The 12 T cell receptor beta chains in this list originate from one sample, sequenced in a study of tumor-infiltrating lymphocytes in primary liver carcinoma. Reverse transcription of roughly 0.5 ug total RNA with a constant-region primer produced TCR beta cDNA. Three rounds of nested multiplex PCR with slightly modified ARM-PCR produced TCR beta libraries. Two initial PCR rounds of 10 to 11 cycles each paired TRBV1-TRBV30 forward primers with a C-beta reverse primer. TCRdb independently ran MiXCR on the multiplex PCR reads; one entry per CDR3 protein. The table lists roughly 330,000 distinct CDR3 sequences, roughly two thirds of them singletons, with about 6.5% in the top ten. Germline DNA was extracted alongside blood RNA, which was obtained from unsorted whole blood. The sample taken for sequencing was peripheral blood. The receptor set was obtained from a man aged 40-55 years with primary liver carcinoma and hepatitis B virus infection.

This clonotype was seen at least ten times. CDR3 loop: CASRPGTSTDTQYF. The DNA for the CDR3 is TGTGCCAGCAGACCCGGGACAAGCACAGATACGCAGTATTTT. The genes are TRBV28 and TRBJ2-3, with D maybe TRBD1 (6 bases). With 6 bases removed from V and 0 bases from J, the gap between germline ends came to 10 bases. The CDR3 contains 14 residues. The germline gives CDR1 MDHEN, CDR2 SYDVKM.

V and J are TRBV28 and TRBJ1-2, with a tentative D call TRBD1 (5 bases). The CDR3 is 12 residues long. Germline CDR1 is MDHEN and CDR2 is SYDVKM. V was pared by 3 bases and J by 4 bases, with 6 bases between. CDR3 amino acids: CASSLTVYGYTF. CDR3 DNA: TGTGCCAGCAGTTTGACAGTCTATGGCTACACCTTC.

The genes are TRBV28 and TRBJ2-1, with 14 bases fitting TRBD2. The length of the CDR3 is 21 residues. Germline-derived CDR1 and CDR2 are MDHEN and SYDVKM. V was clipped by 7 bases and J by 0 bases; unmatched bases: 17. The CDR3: CASNPLPGTSGRDLSYNEQFF. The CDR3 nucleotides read TGTGCCAGCAATCCTTTACCCGGGACTAGCGGGAGAGACCTCTCCTACAATGAGCAGTTCTTC.

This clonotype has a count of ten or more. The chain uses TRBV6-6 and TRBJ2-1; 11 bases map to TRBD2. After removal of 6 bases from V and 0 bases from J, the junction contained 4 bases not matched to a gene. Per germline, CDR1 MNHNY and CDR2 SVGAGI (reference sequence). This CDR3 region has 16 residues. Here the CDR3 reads CASSFTSGSSYNEQFF. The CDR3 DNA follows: TGTGCCAGCAGCTTCACTAGCGGGAGCTCCTACAATGAGCAGTTCTTC.

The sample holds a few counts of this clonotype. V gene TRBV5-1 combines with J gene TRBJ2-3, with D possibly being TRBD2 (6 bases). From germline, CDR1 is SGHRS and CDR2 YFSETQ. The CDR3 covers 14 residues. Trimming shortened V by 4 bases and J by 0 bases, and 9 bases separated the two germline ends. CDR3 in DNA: TGCGCCAGCAGCCGGAGGGAGAGCACAGATACGCAGTATTTT. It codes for CASSRRESTDTQYF. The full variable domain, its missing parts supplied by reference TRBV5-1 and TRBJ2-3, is KAGVTQTPRYLIKTRGQQVTLSCSPISGHRSVSWYQQTPGQGLQFLFEYFSETQRNKGNFPGRFSGRQFSNSRSEMNVSTLELGDSALYLCASSRRESTDTQYFGPGTRLTVL.

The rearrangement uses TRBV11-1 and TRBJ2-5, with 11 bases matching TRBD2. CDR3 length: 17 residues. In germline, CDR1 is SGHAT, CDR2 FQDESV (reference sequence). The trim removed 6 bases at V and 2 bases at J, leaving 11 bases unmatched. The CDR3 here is CASRFTLGTSGQETQYF. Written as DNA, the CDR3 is TGTGCCAGCAGATTCACTCTCGGGACTAGCGGACAAGAGACCCAGTACTTC. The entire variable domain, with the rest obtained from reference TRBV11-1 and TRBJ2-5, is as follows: EAEVAQSPRYKITEKSQAVAFWCDPISGHATLYWYRQILGQGPELLVQFQDESVVDDSQLPKDRFSAERLKGVDSTLKIQPAELGDSAMYLCASRFTLGTSGQETQYFGPGTRLLVL.

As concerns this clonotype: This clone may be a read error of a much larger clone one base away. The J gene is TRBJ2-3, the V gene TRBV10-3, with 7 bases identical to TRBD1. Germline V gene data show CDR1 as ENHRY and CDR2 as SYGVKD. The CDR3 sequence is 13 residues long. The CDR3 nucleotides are TGTGCCATGAGTGAGTCAGGGGGTAATACGCAGTATTTT. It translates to CAMSESGGNTQYF.

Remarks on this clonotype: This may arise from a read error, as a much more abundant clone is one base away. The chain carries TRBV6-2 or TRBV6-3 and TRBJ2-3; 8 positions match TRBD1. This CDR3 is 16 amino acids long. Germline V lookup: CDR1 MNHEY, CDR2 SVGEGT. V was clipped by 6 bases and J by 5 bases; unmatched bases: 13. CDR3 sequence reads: CASSTIDRGVGDTQYF. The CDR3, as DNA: TGTGCCAGCAGCACTATCGACAGGGGTGTAGGAGATACGCAGTATTTT.

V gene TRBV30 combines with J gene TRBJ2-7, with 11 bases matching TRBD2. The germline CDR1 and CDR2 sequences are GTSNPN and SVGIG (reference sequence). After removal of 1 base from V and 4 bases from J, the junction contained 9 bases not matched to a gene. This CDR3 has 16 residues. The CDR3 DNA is TGTGCCTGGAGTGGCCAACTAGCGGGAGAGTTGTACGAGCAGTACTTC. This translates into CAWSGQLAGELYEQYF.

The CDR3 spells CASSRLGGSPLHF. DNA of the CDR3: TGTGCCAGCAGCCGACTTGGGGGTTCACCCCTCCACTTT. This chain joins TRBV11-1 and TRBJ1-6, with D tentatively TRBD1 (5 bases). Trimming left V 5 bases short and J 9 bases short, with 11 bases between. The CDR3 has 13 residues. Germline lookup yields CDR1 SGHAT and CDR2 FQDESV (reference sequence).

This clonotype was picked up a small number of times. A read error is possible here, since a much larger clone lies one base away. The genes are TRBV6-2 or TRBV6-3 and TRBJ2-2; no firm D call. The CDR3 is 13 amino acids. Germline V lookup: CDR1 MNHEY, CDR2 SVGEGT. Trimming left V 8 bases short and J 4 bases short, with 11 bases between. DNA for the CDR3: TGTGCCAGCGGTCGTCCGACCACCGGGGAGCTGTTTTTT. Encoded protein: CASGRPTTGELFF.

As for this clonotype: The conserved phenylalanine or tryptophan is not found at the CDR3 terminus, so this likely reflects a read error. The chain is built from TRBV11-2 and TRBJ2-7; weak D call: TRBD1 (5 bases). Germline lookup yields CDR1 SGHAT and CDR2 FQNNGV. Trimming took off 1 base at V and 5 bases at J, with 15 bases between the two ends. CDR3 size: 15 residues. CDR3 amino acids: CASSLGGLFGDEQYS. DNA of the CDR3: TGTGCCAGCAGCTTAGGGGGCCTCTTTGGCGACGAGCAGTACTCT.